Sequencing of this T cell receptor (beta chain) was carried out in a study of response to subunit inactivated influenza vaccine. The CDR3 totals 15 residues. V lost 8 bases to trimming and J lost 2 bases; unmatched junction nucleotides: 12. In germline, CDR1 is MNHEY, CDR2 SVGEGT. MiXCR, run by TCRdb on the RT-PCR reads, gives a single entry per CDR3 protein. The sample yields some 800,000 distinct CDR3 sequences, around 21% seen once. This clonotype appeared a few times. Its specificity is not known. The study, taken as a whole, reports: Few additional T cells are recruited per seasonal influenza vaccination, authors suggested.

This sequence joins TRBV6-2 or TRBV6-3 and TRBJ2-7; 7 bases match TRBD2. This TCR was sampled from a man between 50 and 59 years old who received an inactivated influenza vaccine. The material sequenced was PBMCs from blood, taken 5 days after vaccination. The CDR3 protein is CASVPHQRETYEQYF. The CDR3 nucleotides are TGTGCCAGCGTTCCCCACCAGCGGGAAACCTACGAGCAGTACTTC.